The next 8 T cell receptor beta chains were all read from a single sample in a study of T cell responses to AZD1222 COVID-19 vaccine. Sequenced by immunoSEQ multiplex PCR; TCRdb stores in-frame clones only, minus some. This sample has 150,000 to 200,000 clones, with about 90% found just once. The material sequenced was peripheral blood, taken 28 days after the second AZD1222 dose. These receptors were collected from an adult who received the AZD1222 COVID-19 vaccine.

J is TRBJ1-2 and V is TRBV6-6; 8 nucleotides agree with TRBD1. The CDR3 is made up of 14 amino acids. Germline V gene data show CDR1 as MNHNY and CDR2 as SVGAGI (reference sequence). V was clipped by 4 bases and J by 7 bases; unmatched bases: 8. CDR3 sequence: CASSSGGQVPGYTF. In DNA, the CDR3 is TGTGCCAGCAGTTCAGGGGGACAGGTGCCTGGCTACACCTTC.

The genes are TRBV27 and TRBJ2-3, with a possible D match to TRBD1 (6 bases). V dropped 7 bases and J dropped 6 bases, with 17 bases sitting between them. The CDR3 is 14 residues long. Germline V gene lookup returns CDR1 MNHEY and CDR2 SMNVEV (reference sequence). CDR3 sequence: CASNTLGGWDTQYF. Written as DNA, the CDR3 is TGTGCCAGCAATACTTTAGGGGGATGGGATACGCAGTATTTT.

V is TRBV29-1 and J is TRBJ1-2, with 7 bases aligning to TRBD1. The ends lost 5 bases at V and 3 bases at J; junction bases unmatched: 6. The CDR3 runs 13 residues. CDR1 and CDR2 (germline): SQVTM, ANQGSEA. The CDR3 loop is CSVYEQGHYGYTF. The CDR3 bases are TGCAGCGTTTACGAACAGGGGCACTATGGCTACACCTTC.

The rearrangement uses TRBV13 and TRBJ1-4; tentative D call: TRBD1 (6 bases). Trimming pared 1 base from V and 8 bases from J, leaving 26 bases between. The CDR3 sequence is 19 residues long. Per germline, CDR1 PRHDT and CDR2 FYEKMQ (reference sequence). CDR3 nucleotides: TGTGCCAGCAGCTTAGCTATCGACAGGATCCCCTTGGTCGGGGAAAAACTGTTTTTT. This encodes CASSLAIDRIPLVGEKLFF.

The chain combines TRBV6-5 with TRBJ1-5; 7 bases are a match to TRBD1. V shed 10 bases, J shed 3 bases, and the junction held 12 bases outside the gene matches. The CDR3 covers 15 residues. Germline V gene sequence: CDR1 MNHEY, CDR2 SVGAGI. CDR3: CATKLRDSYNQPQHF. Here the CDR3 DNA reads TGTGCCACCAAATTACGGGACAGCTACAATCAGCCCCAGCATTTT.

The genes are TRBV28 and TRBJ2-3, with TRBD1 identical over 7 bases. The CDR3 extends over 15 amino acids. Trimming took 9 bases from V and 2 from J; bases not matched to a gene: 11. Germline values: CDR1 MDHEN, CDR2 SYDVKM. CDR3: CASTPGQLNTDTQYF. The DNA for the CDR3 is TGTGCCAGTACGCCGGGACAGCTAAACACAGATACGCAGTATTTT.

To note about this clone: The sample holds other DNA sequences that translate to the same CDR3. CDR3 sequence reads: CASRPQGAGTDTQYF. The CDR3 nucleotides read TGTGCCAGTAGACCACAGGGGGCCGGGACAGATACGCAGTATTTT. This rearrangement joins TRBV19 to TRBJ2-3, with 9 bases matching TRBD1. The CDR3 has 15 residues. Losses at the gene ends were 6 bases for V and 3 bases for J; bases not matched to a gene: 7. Germline-derived CDR1 and CDR2 are LNHDA and SQIVND (reference sequence).

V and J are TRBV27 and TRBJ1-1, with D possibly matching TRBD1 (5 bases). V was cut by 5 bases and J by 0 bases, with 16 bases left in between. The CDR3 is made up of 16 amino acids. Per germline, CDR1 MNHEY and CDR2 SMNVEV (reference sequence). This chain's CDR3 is CASSLGTALMNTEAFF. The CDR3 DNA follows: TGTGCCAGCAGTCTCGGGACCGCTTTAATGAACACTGAAGCTTTCTTT.